The TCR beta chain under discussion was sequenced for a study of T cells expressing NK-cell markers (dated by TCRdb to 2018 to 2021). For the wider study: TCR beta-chain repertoires were profiled in sorted CD3+CD56+NKG2C+, CD3+CD56+NKG2C- and CD3+CD56-NKG2C+ T-cell subsets from about 8 donors. Seven of the eight sequenced donors were HCMV-seropositive and one was HCMV-seronegative. All eight donors whose samples were sequenced were randomly selected healthy volunteers, three of them men and five women. Illumina HiSeq 2000/2500, MiSeq or NextSeq was used to sequence libraries as 2 x 150 bp reads.

A note on this clonotype: Its binding antigen is unknown.

The sequencer listed for this sample is Illumina HiSeq 2000. TCR beta cDNA libraries were prepared using 5'RACE template switching, which introduced a universal primer site and unique molecular identifiers. cDNA synthesis was primed from the TCR beta constant segment and was followed by two successive PCR amplification steps. Per the source publication's procedure: MIGEC was used to demultiplex reads and group reads by UMI, and MiTCR was used to assemble and quantify clonotypes. Only TCR cDNA sequences supported by at least two reads were kept to exclude erroneous sequences. Downstream repertoire analysis used the tcR package, and clonotypes were matched across fractions by CDR3 nucleotide sequence plus V segment. VDJmatch was used to annotate antigen specificity against VDJdb, with one amino acid substitution allowed in CDR3. TCRdb reanalyzed the reads, keeping one entry per CDR3 protein sequence and omitting DNA. The V and J calls were determined by TCRdb, not by the authors. This sample's clone table shows some 450,000 distinct CDR3 sequences. 7.3% of the sample is held by the ten biggest clonotypes.

The CDR3 runs 14 amino acids, cysteine and phenylalanine included. Only the protein is on record. Sequences SGHDN (CDR1) and FVKESK (CDR2) are obtained from the germline V gene. The paper's findings and limits, for the study overall: Whether the expanded NKG2C-expressing T cell clones were specific for HCMV antigens was left unclear. In roughly six donors, the dominant CD3+CD56+NKG2C+ clonotypes ranked among the top 10 CD8+ clonotypes, making up roughly 1.0-8% of CD8+ T cells. Those dominant clonotypes were again the most abundant among CD3+CD56-NKG2C+ cells in a handful of donors, at 28.3-60.1%.

To determine HCMV serostatus, a commercial ELISA kit was used to detect HCMV-specific IgG in serum. Peripheral blood mononuclear cells were isolated from blood by Ficoll density gradient centrifugation. The sequence links TRBV14 to TRBJ1-5; TCRdb designates TRBD1, a call that cannot be tested without DNA. This clonotype was obtained from a woman aged 18-69 years in good health. Sequenced input: blood T cells: a sorted CD56 or NKG2C T cell subset, CD4+ or CD8+ T cells, or bulk PBMC T cells (not recorded which). The CDR3 here reads CASSLSGRGQPQHF.